A single TCR beta chain is shown here with its context. Original analysis: Researchers report that nucleated cell counts were estimated from reference gene primer amplification. Repertoires were generated with immunoSEQ multiplex PCR, while TCRdb's copy carries only in-frame clones and drops some. V and J calls and clone size follow that table, whereas D and trimming were derived from the DNA. This sample carries 180,000 or so clones, about 88% of them seen once, and the ten largest clones take almost 1%. The sample is drawn from a study of blood T cell repertoires in COVID-19. Study-level background: The origin of the acute and convalescent COVID-19 samples was the United States, Italy and Spain. T cells, B-cell-depleted T cells, or PBMCs provided the cDNA or gDNA that served as material.

CDR1 is SGDLS and CDR2 is YYNGEE in the germline V gene. Trimming stripped 3 bases from V and 3 bases from J, with 18 bases between. The CDR3 has 17 residues. The sequenced sample was peripheral blood. The clonotype comes from a man between 18 and 35 years old with acute or convalescent COVID-19. The rearrangement uses TRBV9 and TRBJ2-2, with D possibly being TRBD1 (8 bases). DNA for the CDR3: TGTGCCAGCAGCGCCCCAAGGACAGGGAGGGACACCGGGGAGCTGTTTTTT. Translating gives CASSAPRTGRDTGELFF.